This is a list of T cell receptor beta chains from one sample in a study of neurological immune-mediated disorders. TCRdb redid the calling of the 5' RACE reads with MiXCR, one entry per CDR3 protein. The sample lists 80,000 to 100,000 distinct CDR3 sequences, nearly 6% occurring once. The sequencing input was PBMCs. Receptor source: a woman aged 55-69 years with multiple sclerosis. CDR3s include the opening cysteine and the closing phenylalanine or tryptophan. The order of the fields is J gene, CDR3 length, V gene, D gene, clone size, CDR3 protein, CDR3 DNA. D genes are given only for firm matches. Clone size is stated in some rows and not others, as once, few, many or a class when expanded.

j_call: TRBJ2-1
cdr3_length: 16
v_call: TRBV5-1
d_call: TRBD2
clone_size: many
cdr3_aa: CASSPSGLAGNNEQFF
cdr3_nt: TGCGCCAGCAGCCCCTCGGGGCTAGCGGGGAACAATGAGCAGTTCTTC

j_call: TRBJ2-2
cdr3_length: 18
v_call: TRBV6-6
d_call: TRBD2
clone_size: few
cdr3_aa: CASSPPGTSGGAPGELFF
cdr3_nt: TGTGCCAGCAGTCCTCCCGGGACTAGCGGGGGGGCCCCCGGGGAGCTGTTTTTT

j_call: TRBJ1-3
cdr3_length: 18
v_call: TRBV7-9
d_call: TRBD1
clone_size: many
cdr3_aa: CASSLRGPGQRPGNTIYF
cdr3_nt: TGTGCCAGCAGCTTAAGGGGGCCGGGACAAAGACCCGGAAACACCATATATTTT

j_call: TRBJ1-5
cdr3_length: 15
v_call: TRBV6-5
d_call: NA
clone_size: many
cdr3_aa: CASSYRAAQNQPQHF
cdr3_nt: TGTGCCAGCAGTTACCGGGCCGCCCAGAATCAGCCCCAGCATTTT

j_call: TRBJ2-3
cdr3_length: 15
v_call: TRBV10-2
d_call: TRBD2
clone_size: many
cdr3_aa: CASMSGGAAGDTQYF
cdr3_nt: TGCGCCAGCATGAGCGGGGGGGCAGCAGGGGATACGCAGTATTTT

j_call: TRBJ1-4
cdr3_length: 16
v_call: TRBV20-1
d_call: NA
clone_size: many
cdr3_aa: CSAAPVSVTTNEKLFF
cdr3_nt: TGCAGTGCGGCCCCCGTGTCCGTAACAACTAATGAAAAACTGTTTTTT

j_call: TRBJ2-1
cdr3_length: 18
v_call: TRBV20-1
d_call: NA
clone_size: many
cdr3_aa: CSARALRVGSSSYNEQFF
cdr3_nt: TGCAGTGCTAGAGCCCTGAGGGTTGGTTCTAGCTCCTACAATGAGCAGTTCTTC

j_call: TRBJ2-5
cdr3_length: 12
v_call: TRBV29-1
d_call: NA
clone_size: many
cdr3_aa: CSARGGGETQYF
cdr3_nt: TGCAGCGCTCGAGGGGGAGGCGAGACCCAGTACTTC

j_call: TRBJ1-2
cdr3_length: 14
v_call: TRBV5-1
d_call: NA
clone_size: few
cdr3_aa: CASTEAYSNYGYTF
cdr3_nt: TGCGCCAGCACCGAAGCTTATTCTAACTATGGCTACACCTTC

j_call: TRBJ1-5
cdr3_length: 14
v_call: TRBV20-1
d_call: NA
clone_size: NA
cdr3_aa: CSAIDLAHSQPRHF
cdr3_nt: TGCAGTGCTATAGATCTGGCGCATTCTCAGCCCCGGCATTTT

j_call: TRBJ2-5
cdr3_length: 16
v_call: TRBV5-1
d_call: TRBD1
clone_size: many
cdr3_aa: CASSLWAGGSQETQYF
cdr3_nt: TGCGCCAGCAGCTTGTGGGCAGGGGGATCCCAAGAGACCCAGTACTTC

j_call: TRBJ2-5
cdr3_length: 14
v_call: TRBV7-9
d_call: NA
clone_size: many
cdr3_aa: CASSTRGPGETQYF
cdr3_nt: TGTGCCAGCAGCACCCGGGGTCCAGGAGAGACCCAGTACTTC

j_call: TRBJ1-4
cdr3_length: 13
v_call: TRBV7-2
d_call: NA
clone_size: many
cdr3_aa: CASSFGLGEKLFF
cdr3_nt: TGTGCCAGCAGCTTTGGGTTAGGTGAAAAACTGTTTTTT

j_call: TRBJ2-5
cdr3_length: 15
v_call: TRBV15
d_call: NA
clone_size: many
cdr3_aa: CATSREGGRGGTQYF
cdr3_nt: TGTGCCACCAGCAGAGAAGGGGGGCGAGGTGGGACCCAGTACTTC

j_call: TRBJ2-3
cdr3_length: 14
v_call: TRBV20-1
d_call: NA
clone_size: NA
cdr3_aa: CSARLHTSTDTQYF
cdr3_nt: TGCAGTGCTAGACTCCATACTAGCACAGATACGCAGTATTTT

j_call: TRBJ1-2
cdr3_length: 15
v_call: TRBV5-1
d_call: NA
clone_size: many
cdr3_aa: CASSLDSGADYGYTF
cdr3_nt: TGCGCCAGCAGCTTGGATTCTGGGGCTGACTATGGCTACACCTTC

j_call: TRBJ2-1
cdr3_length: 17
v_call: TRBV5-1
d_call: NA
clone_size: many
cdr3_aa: CASSQRARIASYNEQFF
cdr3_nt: TGCGCCAGCAGCCAACGGGCCCGTATCGCCTCCTACAATGAGCAGTTCTTC

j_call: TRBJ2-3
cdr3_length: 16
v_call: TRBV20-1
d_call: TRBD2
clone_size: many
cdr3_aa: CSANRAGAQSTDTQYF
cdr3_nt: TGCAGTGCTAACCGAGCGGGGGCCCAAAGCACAGATACGCAGTATTTT

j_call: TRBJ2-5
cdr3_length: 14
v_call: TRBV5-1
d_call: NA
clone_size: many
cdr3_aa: CASGAGHREETQYF
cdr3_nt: TGCGCCAGCGGGGCTGGGCACCGCGAAGAGACCCAGTACTTC

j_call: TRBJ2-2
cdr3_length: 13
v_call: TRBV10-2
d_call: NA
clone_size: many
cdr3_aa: CASSESNTGELFF
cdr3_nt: TGCGCCAGCAGTGAGTCAAACACCGGGGAGCTGTTTTTT

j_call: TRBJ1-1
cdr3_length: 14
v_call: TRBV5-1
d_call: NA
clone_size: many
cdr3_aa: CASSLASGFTEAFF
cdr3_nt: TGCGCCAGCAGCTTGGCCTCAGGGTTCACTGAAGCTTTCTTT

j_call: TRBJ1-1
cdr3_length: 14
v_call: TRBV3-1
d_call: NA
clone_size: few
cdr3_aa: CASSQVAGDTEAFF
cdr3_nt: TGTGCCAGCAGCCAAGTAGCAGGGGACACTGAAGCTTTCTTT

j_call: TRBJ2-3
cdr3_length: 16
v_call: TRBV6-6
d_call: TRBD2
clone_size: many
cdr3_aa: CASSSGLAGLTDTQYF
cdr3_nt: TGTGCCAGCAGCTCGGGACTAGCGGGCCTCACAGATACGCAGTATTTT

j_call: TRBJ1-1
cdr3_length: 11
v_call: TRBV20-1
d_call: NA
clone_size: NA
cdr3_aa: CSARGPNEAFF
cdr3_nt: TGCAGTGCTAGAGGACCGAATGAAGCTTTCTTT

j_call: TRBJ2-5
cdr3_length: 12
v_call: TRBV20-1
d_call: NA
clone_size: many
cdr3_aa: CSARGELETQYF
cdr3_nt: TGCAGTGCTAGAGGAGAACTGGAGACCCAGTACTTC

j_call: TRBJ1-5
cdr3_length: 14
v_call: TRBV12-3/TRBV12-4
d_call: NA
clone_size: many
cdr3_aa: CASSLEGSNQPQHF
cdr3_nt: TGTGCCAGCAGTTTGGAAGGTAGCAATCAGCCCCAGCATTTT

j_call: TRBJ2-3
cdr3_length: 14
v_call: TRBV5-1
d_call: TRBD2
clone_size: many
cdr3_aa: CASSPGLVDDTQYF
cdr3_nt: TGCGCCAGCAGCCCTGGACTAGTAGACGATACGCAGTATTTT

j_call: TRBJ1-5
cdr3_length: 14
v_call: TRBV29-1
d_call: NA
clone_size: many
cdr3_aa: CSVQGEGSNQPQHF
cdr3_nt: TGCAGCGTCCAGGGAGAGGGAAGCAATCAGCCCCAGCATTTT

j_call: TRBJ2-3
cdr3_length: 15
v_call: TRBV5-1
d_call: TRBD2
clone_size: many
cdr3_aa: CASSLLAGGTDTQYF
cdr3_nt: TGCGCCAGCAGCTTACTAGCGGGGGGAACAGATACGCAGTATTTT